The 8 T cell receptor beta chains below come from one sample, sequenced in a study of tumor-infiltrating lymphocytes in primary liver carcinoma. Starting from 450 to 500 ng of total RNA, TCR beta cDNA was produced with a primer in the constant region. Construction of TCR beta libraries relied on three successive nested multiplex PCR rounds employing slightly modified ARM-PCR. Forward primers for TRBV1-TRBV30 and a C-beta reverse primer served the first two PCR rounds, at around 11 cycles each. Using its own MiXCR run on the multiplex PCR reads, TCRdb lists one record per CDR3 protein. The table includes about 310,000 distinct CDR3 sequences, 65% detected once. Unsorted whole blood supplied the RNA, and germline DNA was extracted too. Material: peripheral blood. The receptors originated from a man aged 35 to 55 with primary liver carcinoma and hepatitis B virus infection.

This clonotype was detected only a few times. V is TRBV28 and J is TRBJ2-1; 15 bases line up with TRBD2. The germline V gene has CDR1 MDHEN and CDR2 SYDVKM. With V trimmed by 3 bases and J by 7 bases, 4 bases remained unmatched. The CDR3 totals 16 residues. The CDR3 spells CASSFVGTSGRNEQFF. CDR3 nucleotides: TGTGCCAGCAGTTTTGTCGGGACTAGCGGGAGGAATGAGCAGTTCTTC.

Details on this clonotype: This may be a read error, as it is one base from a much larger clone. The chain uses TRBV6-5 and TRBJ2-1; TRBD2 matches 8 bases. The CDR3 length is 16 residues. The germline CDR1 and CDR2 sequences are MNHEY and SVGAGI. The CDR3 region is CASSSQSGSGEGEHFF. The CDR3, as DNA: TGTGCCAGCAGTTCCCAAAGCGGGAGTGGGGAAGGTGAGCACTTCTTC.

DNA of the CDR3: TGTGCCAGGAGCCAAGCCGACGGGGCGTACTATGGCTACACCTTC. As protein: CARSQADGAYYGYTF. The chain employs TRBV11-2 and TRBJ1-2; a possible D gene is TRBD1 (5 bases). The V gene's germline CDR1 is SGHAT and CDR2 FQNNGV. The ends were cut back, 9 bases at V and 3 bases at J, with 20 bases in the middle. The CDR3 runs 15 residues. Based on the CDR3 plus reference TRBV11-2 and TRBJ1-2, the full variable domain is EAGVAQSPRYKIIEKRQSVAFWCNPISGHATLYWYQQILGQGPKLLIQFQNNGVVDDSQLPKDRFSAERLKGVDSTLKIQPAKLEDSAVYLCARSQADGAYYGYTFGSGTRLTVV.

This clonotype was seen at least ten times. The rearrangement links TRBV6-1 to TRBJ1-2; no clear D gene. The CDR3 length is 14 residues. Per the germline V gene, CDR1 is MNHNS and CDR2 is SASEGT. Trimming pared 7 bases from V and 4 bases from J, leaving 16 bases between. The chain's CDR3 is CASTGIERFYGYTF. In nucleotides, the CDR3 is TGTGCCAGCACGGGGATTGAGCGGTTCTATGGCTACACCTTC.

This clonotype was seen at least ten times. The rearrangement links TRBV11-3 to TRBJ2-1, with 10 bases fitting TRBD1. The CDR3 is made up of 15 amino acids. Losses at the gene ends were 5 bases for V and 6 bases for J; bases not matched to a gene: 7. Germline V CDR1 and CDR2: SGHNT, YENEEA. The CDR3 coding sequence is TGTGCCAGCAGCGCCCCGGGACAGGGGCTCAATGAGCAGTTCTTC. This gives the protein CASSAPGQGLNEQFF.

Turning to this clonotype: A junction end diverges from the germline sequence, so it may reflect a read error. V and J are TRBV4-1 and TRBJ2-1, with D maybe TRBD2 (7 bases). The CDR3 has 16 residues. CDR1 and CDR2 from the germline V gene are MGHRA and YSYEKL. CDR3 DNA sequence: TGTGCCGCCAGCCAAGAAGAGTGGAGGGGGGGCAATGAGCAGTTCTTC. Protein sequence: CAASQEEWRGGNEQFF.

To note about this clonotype: Possible read error: a much larger clone is one base away. V and J are TRBV4-2 and TRBJ2-3, with D tentatively TRBD1 (6 bases). V lost 1 base and J lost 6, with 14 bases in between. The CDR3 length is 15 residues. Per the germline V gene, CDR1 is LGHNA and CDR2 is YNFKEQ. The CDR3 bases are TGTGCCAGCAGCCAAGGGGACACGGGCGGGGATACGCAGTATTTT. This sequence encodes CASSQGDTGGDTQYF.

In the case of this clonotype: Since a much larger clone is just one base distant, this may be a read error. Lacking the conserved final phenylalanine or tryptophan, this CDR3 likely reflects a read error. This rearrangement joins TRBV6-1 to TRBJ1-1; D is unclear. Germline assignment: CDR1 MNHNS and CDR2 SASEGT. Trimming took off 4 bases at V and 5 bases at J, with 5 bases between the two ends. The CDR3 extends over 11 amino acids. As DNA, the CDR3 is TGTGCCAGCAGTGTTGGGACTGAAGCTTTCTCT. As protein: CASSVGTEAFS.